The 20 T cell receptor beta chains given below trace back to one sample, sequenced in a study of neurological immune-mediated disorders. TCRdb redid the calling of the 5' RACE reads with MiXCR, one entry per CDR3 protein. Of nearly 60,000 distinct CDR3 sequences listed, approximately 3.6% are singletons. The sample was PBMCs. These receptors originate from a woman aged 55-69 years with multiple sclerosis.

This clonotype was observed many times. The J gene is TRBJ1-6, the V gene TRBV7-2; 7 nucleotides line up with TRBD1. Germline lookup yields CDR1 SGHTA and CDR2 FQGNSA. The CDR3 has 13 amino acids. J gave up 9 bases and V 8 bases, and 7 bases lay outside the gene matches. The DNA of the CDR3 is TGTGCCAGCGGGAGGGGGCAAGGTTCACCCCTCCACTTT. Translating it yields CASGRGQGSPLHF.

There are many counts of this clonotype. The V call is TRBV4-1, the J call TRBJ1-1; D gene uncertain. With 1 base removed from V and 7 bases from J, the gap between germline ends came to 4 bases. Germline assignment: CDR1 MGHRA and CDR2 YSYEKL. CDR3 length equals 11 residues. This CDR3 reads CASSQGHEAFF. The CDR3 bases are TGCGCCAGCAGCCAAGGCCATGAAGCTTTCTTT.

This clonotype was picked up many times. The chain recombines TRBV20-1 with TRBJ1-6; 8 bases map to TRBD1. CDR1 is DFQATT and CDR2 is SNEGSKA in the germline V gene (reference sequence). The CDR3 loop spans 14 amino acids. The J segment lost 10 bases and the V segment lost 5 bases, leaving 10 bases of the junction unmatched. The CDR3 sequence: CSAEGQGFGSPLHF. The CDR3, as DNA: TGCAGTGCTGAAGGACAGGGATTTGGGTCACCCCTCCACTTT.

The chain joins TRBV18 to TRBJ1-1; D gene uncertain. V was pared by 6 bases and J by 7 bases, with 15 bases between. Germline V gene data show CDR1 as KGHSH and CDR2 as LQKENI. CDR3 size: 13 residues. The DNA for the CDR3 is TGTGCCAGCTCTGCTGATCCCGTGGGTGAAGCTTTCTTT. This translates into CASSADPVGEAFF.

This clonotype was observed at least ten times. This chain links TRBV5-1 with TRBJ2-7; TRBD1 agrees at 11 bases. This CDR3 contains 14 residues. Per the germline V gene, CDR1 is SGHRS and CDR2 is YFSETQ. V shed 4 bases, J shed 3 bases, and the junction held 3 bases outside the gene matches. In nucleotides, the CDR3 is TGCGCCAGCAGCCTAGGGACAGGGGGCTACGAGCAGTACTTC. Protein: CASSLGTGGYEQYF.

This clonotype was recorded many times. The chain has TRBV20-1 and TRBJ1-5; no firm D call. V shed 5 bases and J shed 3 bases, with 20 bases lying between them. The CDR3 runs 16 residues. Germline loops: CDR1 DFQATT, CDR2 SNEGSKA (reference sequence). The DNA of the CDR3 is TGCAGTGCTGCTCCCTACGTCCCCGCGATCAATCAGCCCCAGCATTTT. Its translation: CSAAPYVPAINQPQHF.

The sample holds many counts of this clonotype. This rearrangement joins TRBV12-3 or TRBV12-4 to TRBJ1-4; 10 bases match TRBD1. The length of the CDR3 is 15 residues. V lost 6 bases and J lost 4; bases outside the gene matches: 5. CDR3 residues: CASSSRDRGNEKLFF. The CDR3 bases are TGTGCCAGCAGCTCCCGGGACAGGGGTAATGAAAAACTGTTTTTT.

This clonotype has at least ten counts. V usage is TRBV4-1 and J usage is TRBJ1-5; TRBD1 matches 7 bases. Germline V gives CDR1 MGHRA, CDR2 YSYEKL. V gave up 2 bases and J gave up 7 bases; unmatched junction bases: 8. The CDR3 length is 15 residues. The CDR3 DNA reads as TGCGCCAGCAGCCAACGACAGGGTTCTGGACAGCCCCAGCATTTT. Its protein product is CASSQRQGSGQPQHF.

In this sample, this clonotype turned up many times. The rearrangement links TRBV5-1 to TRBJ2-5, with a possible D match to TRBD1 (5 bases). The CDR3 runs to 13 residues. The germline V gene has CDR1 SGHRS and CDR2 YFSETQ. Between the trimmed V and J ends, which lost 2 bases and 3 bases, there was a span of 8 bases. CDR3 coding DNA: TGCGCCAGCAGCTTAACCAGGGAAGAGACCCAGTACTTC. This translates into CASSLTREETQYF.

CDR3 sequence: CASSLEHGNEQFF. The CDR3 DNA is TGCGCCAGCAGCTTGGAACACGGGAATGAGCAGTTCTTC. V gene TRBV5-1 combines with J gene TRBJ2-1; no clear D. The CDR3 covers 13 residues. The germline V gene encodes CDR1 SGHRS and CDR2 YFSETQ. Trimming shortened V by 0 bases and J by 7 bases, and 8 bases separated the two germline ends.

This clonotype appeared many times. J is TRBJ2-4 and V is TRBV12-3 or TRBV12-4; 8 nucleotides align to TRBD2. After removal of 2 bases from V and 2 bases from J, the junction contained 2 bases not matched to a gene. This CDR3 spans 15 amino acids. The CDR3 DNA reads TGTGCCAGCAGTTTAAGTAGCGGGACCAAAAACATTCAGTACTTC. Translation gives CASSLSSGTKNIQYF.

This clonotype was seen ten or more times. The chain couples TRBV29-1 to TRBJ2-1; 12 bases map to TRBD2. CDR3 size: 14 residues. Germline CDR1 reads SQVTM; CDR2 reads ANQGSEA. Losses at the gene ends were 6 bases for V and 6 bases for J; bases not matched to a gene: 6. The CDR3 region has the DNA TGCAGCGTCGGACTAGCGGGGACCTCCAATGAGCAGTTCTTC. This codes for CSVGLAGTSNEQFF.

This clonotype showed up many times. The chain is built from TRBV28 and TRBJ2-5; D is perhaps TRBD1 or TRBD2 (6 bases each). Germline V gene sequence: CDR1 MDHEN, CDR2 SYDVKM. Trimming shortened V by 6 bases and J by 0 bases, and 8 bases separated the two germline ends. The CDR3 contains 13 residues. CDR3 in amino acids: CASRGGYQETQYF. CDR3 sequence (DNA): TGTGCCAGCAGAGGGGGGTACCAAGAGACCCAGTACTTC.

At least ten counts were recorded for this clonotype. This chain connects TRBV7-2 to TRBJ2-1; D gene ambiguous. The ends were cut back, 5 bases at V and 8 bases at J, with 13 bases in the middle. From germline, CDR1 is SGHTA and CDR2 FQGNSA. This CDR3 region has 13 residues. CDR3 in amino acids: CASSLPPGHEQFF. Here the CDR3 DNA reads TGTGCCAGCAGCCTTCCTCCCGGTCATGAGCAGTTCTTC.

This clonotype was observed many times. In DNA form, the CDR3 reads TGCGCCAGCAGCCAGGATTCGGTCAGCTCTGGAAACACCATATATTTT. Its translation: CASSQDSVSSGNTIYF. The gene calls are TRBV4-3 and TRBJ1-3; no clear D gene. V lost 3 bases to trimming and J lost 0 bases, with 12 bases between them. Germline lookup yields CDR1 LGHNA and CDR2 YSLEER. CDR3 length: 16 residues.

This clonotype was detected ten times or more. The V call is TRBV28, the J call TRBJ1-1; D call uncertain. Per the germline V gene, CDR1 is MDHEN and CDR2 is SYDVKM. This CDR3 comprises 13 residues. The V end lost 4 bases, the J end lost 0 bases, and 6 bases lay between the germline ends. CDR3 DNA sequence: TGTGCCAGCAGTTCCCTAATGAACACTGAAGCTTTCTTT. It codes for CASSSLMNTEAFF.

Here the CDR3 DNA reads TGTGCCAGCAGTGAACTCGCCGGGACAGGGGGGAGCAATCAGCCCCAGCATTTT. This encodes CASSELAGTGGSNQPQHF. The rearrangement joins TRBV2 to TRBJ1-5; 11 bases map to TRBD1. The germline V gene encodes CDR1 SNHLY and CDR2 FYNNEI. V dropped 2 bases and J dropped 1; count of bases not matched to a gene: 7. This CDR3 contains 18 residues.

This clonotype was observed a handful of times. The chain employs TRBV4-1 and TRBJ2-5; TRBD2 agrees at 12 bases. Germline V gene data show CDR1 as MGHRA and CDR2 as YSYEKL. This CDR3 has 19 amino acids. Germline trimming cut 0 bases from V and 3 bases from J; bases unmatched to any gene: 11. CDR3 nucleotides: TGCGCCAGCAGCCAAGATCGGCCTAGCGGGGGGGGTTGGGAAGAGACCCAGTACTTC. Protein product: CASSQDRPSGGGWEETQYF.

This clonotype was counted many times. This chain links TRBV6-5 with TRBJ2-2; weak D call: TRBD2 (6 bases). Per germline, CDR1 MNHEY and CDR2 SVGAGI. The CDR3 totals 13 residues. Trimming stripped 2 bases from V and 7 bases from J, with 8 bases between. CDR3 DNA sequence: TGTGCCAGCAGTTACAGCGGGTTCGGGGAGCTGTTTTTT. It is translated as CASSYSGFGELFF.

This clonotype was observed many times. The chain is built from TRBV7-3 and TRBJ2-3; D possibly uses TRBD1 or TRBD2 (5 bases each). V lost 5 bases, J lost 10 bases, and 13 bases lay in between. This CDR3 has 12 residues. Germline V gene sequence: CDR1 SGHTA, CDR2 FQGTGA. CDR3 protein: CASSTSGTPQYF. Here the CDR3 DNA reads TGTGCCAGCAGCACTTCCGGGACCCCGCAGTATTTT.